This T cell receptor (beta chain) came from a study of blood T cell repertoires in COVID-19. Overall study context: Samples taken during acute and convalescent COVID-19 were collected in the United States, Italy and Spain. PBMCs, B-cell-depleted T cells, or T cells were the source of the cDNA or gDNA that made up the material.

Original processing methods: It was from reference gene primer amplification that nucleated cell counts were estimated. TCRdb's copy holds only in-frame clones and misses some; the assay was immunoSEQ multiplex PCR. For V, J and clone size, that table is used; D and trimming come from the DNA. The sample carries approximately 260,000 clones, 80% to 85% recorded once. The sample taken for sequencing was peripheral blood. This clonotype originated in a woman aged 60-75 years with active or convalescent COVID-19.

This chain's CDR3 is CASSYLGALSNQPQHF. CDR3 coding DNA: TGTGCCAGCAGTTATCTGGGGGCGCTTAGCAATCAGCCCCAGCATTTT. This chain uses TRBV6-2 or TRBV6-3 with TRBJ1-5; a weak D match, TRBD1 (6 bases). Per germline, CDR1 MNHEY and CDR2 SVGEGT. V shed 3 bases and J shed 0 bases, with 12 bases lying between them. This CDR3 has 16 residues.